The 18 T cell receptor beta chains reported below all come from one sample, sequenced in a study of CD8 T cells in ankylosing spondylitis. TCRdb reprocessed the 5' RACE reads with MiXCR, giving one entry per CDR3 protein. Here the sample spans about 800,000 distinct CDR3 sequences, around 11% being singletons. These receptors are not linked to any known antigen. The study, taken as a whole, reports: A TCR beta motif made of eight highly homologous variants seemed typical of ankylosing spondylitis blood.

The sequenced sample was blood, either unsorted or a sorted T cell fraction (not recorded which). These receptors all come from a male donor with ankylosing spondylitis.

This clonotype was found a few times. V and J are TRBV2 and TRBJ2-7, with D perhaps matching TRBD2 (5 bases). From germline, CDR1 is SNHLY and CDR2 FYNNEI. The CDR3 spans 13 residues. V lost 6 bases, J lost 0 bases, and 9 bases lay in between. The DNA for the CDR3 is TGTGCCAGCAGGACCGAGGGCTCCTACGAGCAGTACTTC. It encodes CASRTEGSYEQYF. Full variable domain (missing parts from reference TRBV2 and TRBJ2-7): EPEVTQTPSHQVTQMGQEVILRCVPISNHLYFYWYRQILGQKVEFLVSFYNNEISEKSEIFDDQFSVERPDGSNFTLKIRSTKLEDSAMYFCASRTEGSYEQYFGPGTRLTVT.

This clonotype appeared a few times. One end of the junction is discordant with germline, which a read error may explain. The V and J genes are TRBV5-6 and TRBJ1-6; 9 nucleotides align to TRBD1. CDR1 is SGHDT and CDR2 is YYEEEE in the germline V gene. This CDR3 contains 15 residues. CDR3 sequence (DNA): TGTGCCAGCAGTTTGGACAGGGGTATTGGTTCACCCCTCCACTTT. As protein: CASSLDRGIGSPLHF.

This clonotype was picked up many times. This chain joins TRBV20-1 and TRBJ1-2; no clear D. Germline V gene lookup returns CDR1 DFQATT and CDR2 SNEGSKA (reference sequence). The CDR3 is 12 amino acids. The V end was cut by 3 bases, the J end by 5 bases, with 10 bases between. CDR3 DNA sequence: TGCAGTGCTAGCCTAGGGCGTTATGGCTACACCTTC. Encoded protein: CSASLGRYGYTF.

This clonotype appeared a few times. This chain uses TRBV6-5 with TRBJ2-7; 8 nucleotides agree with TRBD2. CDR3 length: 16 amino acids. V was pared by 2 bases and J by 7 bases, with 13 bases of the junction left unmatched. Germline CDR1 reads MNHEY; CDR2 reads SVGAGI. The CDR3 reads CASSYGTAGAIGEQYF. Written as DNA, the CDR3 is TGTGCCAGCAGTTACGGAACAGCGGGAGCGATTGGGGAGCAGTACTTC.

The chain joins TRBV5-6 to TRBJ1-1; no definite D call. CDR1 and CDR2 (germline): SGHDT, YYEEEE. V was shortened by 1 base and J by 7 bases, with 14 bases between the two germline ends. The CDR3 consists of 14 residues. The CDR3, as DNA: TGTGCCAGCAGCTTGAGGGAGTGGGGAGGTGAAGCTTTCTTT. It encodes CASSLREWGGEAFF.

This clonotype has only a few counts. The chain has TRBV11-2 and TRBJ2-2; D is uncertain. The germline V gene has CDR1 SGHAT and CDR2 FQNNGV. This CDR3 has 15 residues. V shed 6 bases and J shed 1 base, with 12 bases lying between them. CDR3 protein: CASSSRPRNTGELFF. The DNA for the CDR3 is TGTGCCAGCAGTTCACGGCCAAGGAACACCGGGGAGCTGTTTTTT.

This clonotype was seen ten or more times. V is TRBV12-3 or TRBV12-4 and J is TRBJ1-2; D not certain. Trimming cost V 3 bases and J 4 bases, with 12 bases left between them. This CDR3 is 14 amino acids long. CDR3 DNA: TGTGCCAGCAGTTTTGAGTGGCGCTCCTATGGCTACACCTTC. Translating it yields CASSFEWRSYGYTF.

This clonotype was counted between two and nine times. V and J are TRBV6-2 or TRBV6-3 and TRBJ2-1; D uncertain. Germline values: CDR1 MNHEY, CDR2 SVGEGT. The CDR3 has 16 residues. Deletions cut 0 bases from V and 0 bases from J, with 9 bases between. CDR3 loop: CASSYSAGSSYNEQFF. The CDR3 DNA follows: TGTGCCAGCAGTTACTCGGCAGGTAGCTCCTACAATGAGCAGTTCTTC.

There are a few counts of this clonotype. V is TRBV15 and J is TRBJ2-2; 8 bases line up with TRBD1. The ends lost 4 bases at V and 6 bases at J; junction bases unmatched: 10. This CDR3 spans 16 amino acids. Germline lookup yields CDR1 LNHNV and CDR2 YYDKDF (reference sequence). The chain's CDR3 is CATSKFGDRKPGELFF. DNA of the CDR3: TGTGCCACCAGCAAGTTCGGGGACAGGAAACCCGGGGAGCTGTTTTTT. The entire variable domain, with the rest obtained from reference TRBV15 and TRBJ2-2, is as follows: DAMVIQNPRYQVTQFGKPVTLSCSQTLNHNVMYWYQQKSSQAPKLLFHYYDKDFNNEADTPDNFQSRRPNTSFCFLDIRSPGLGDTAMYLCATSKFGDRKPGELFFGEGSRLTVL.

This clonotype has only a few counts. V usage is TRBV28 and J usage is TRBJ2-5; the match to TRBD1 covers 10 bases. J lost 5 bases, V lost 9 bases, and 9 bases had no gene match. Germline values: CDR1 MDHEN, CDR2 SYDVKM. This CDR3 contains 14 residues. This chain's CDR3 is CASSDRGRWETQYF. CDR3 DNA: TGTGCCAGTTCTGACAGGGGGCGATGGGAGACCCAGTACTTC.

The CDR3 DNA reads as TGTGCCAGCAGCAATATCCTGACAGTAAACCAAGAGACCCAGTACTTC. Residues: CASSNILTVNQETQYF. The gene calls are TRBV7-9 and TRBJ2-5, with D maybe TRBD1 (5 bases). CDR1 SEHNR and CDR2 FQNEAQ come from the germline V gene (reference sequence). The CDR3 consists of 16 residues. The germline V and J ends were trimmed by 5 bases and 0 bases, with 16 bases remaining between them.

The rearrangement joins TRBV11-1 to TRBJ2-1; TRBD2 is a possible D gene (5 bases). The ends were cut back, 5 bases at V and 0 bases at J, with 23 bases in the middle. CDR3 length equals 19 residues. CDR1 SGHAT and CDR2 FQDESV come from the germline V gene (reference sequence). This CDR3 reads CASSPPVRGAESSYNEQFF. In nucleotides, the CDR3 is TGTGCCAGCAGCCCCCCGGTTCGGGGAGCGGAAAGCTCCTACAATGAGCAGTTCTTC.

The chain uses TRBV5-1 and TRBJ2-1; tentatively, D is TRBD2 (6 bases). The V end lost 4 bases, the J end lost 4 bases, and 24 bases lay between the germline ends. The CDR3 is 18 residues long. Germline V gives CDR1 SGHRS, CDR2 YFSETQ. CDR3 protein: CASSPGTSGVFFYNEQFF. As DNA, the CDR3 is TGCGCCAGCAGCCCCGGGACCTCGGGGGTCTTTTTTTACAATGAGCAGTTCTTC.

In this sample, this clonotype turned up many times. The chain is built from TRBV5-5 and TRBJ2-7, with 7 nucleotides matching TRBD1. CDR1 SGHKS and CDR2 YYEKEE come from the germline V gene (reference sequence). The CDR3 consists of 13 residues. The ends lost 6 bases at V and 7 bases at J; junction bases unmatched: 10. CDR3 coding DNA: TGTGCCAGCAACCGGGACAGAACGGGGGAGCAGTACTTC. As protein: CASNRDRTGEQYF.

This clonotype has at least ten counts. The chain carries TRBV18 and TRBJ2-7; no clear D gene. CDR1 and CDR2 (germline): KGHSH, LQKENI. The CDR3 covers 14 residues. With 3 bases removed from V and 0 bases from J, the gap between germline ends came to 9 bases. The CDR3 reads CASSPNSDSYEQYF. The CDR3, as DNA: TGTGCCAGCTCACCGAACAGCGACTCCTACGAGCAGTACTTC.

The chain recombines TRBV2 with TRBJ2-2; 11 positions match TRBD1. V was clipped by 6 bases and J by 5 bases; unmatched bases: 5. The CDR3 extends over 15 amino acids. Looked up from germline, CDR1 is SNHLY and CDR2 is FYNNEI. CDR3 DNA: TGTGCCAGCAGGAAGGACAGGGGGCATACCGGGGAGCTGTTTTTT. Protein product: CASRKDRGHTGELFF. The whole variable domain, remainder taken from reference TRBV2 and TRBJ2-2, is EPEVTQTPSHQVTQMGQEVILRCVPISNHLYFYWYRQILGQKVEFLVSFYNNEISEKSEIFDDQFSVERPDGSNFTLKIRSTKLEDSAMYFCASRKDRGHTGELFFGEGSRLTVL.

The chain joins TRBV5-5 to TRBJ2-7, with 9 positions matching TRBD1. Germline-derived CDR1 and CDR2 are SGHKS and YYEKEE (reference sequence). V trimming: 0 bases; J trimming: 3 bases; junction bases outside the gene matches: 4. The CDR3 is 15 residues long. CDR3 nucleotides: TGTGCCAGCAGCTTGGGACAGGGGGACTACTACGAGCAGTACTTC. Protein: CASSLGQGDYYEQYF.

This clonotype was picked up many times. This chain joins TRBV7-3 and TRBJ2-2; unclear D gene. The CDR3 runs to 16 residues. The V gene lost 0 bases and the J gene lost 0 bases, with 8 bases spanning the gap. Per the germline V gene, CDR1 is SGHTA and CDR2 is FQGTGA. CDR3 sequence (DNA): TGTGCCAGCAGCTTAACTGCCGGTACGAACACCGGGGAGCTGTTTTTT. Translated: CASSLTAGTNTGELFF.